This T cell receptor (beta chain) was sequenced for a study of cytomegalovirus exposure and HLA in healthy donors. Findings and caveats of the study: Accurate prediction of most subjects' HLA-A and HLA-B alleles from TCR beta sequences was reported. Presence/absence comparisons presumed near-even sequencing depth among donors. HLA alleles were associated with around 17,000 TCR beta sequences in a later analysis at 0.05 false discovery rate.

Both 60 Vbeta primers and 13 Jbeta primers went into the PCR. Original methodology: Later, 65 million to 85 million unique TCR beta chains were counted in an analysis, and roughly 11 million of them were shared. Measured with immunoSEQ multiplex PCR; TCRdb has only the in-frame clones, and not every one. V, J and clone size derive from that table, while D and trimming were established from the DNA sequence. The data contain roughly 150,000 clones, about 80% of them seen just once; the ten biggest clones take up 0.55% to 0.8%. The CDR3 sequence is 15 residues long. Trimming took off 5 bases at V and 1 base at J, with 11 bases between the two ends. Germline CDR1 and CDR2: SGHNT and YENEEA. A word on this clone: Its specificity is not known.

The receptor's source is a male donor in good health and CMV-seronegative. Sequencing input: PBMCs. The chain employs TRBV11-3 and TRBJ1-4; D might be TRBD1 (6 bases). This CDR3 is CASSPGTKTNEKLFF. Here the CDR3 DNA reads TGTGCCAGCAGCCCCGGGACAAAAACTAATGAAAAACTGTTTTTT.